This T cell receptor beta chain came from a study of T cells in Graves' hyperthyroidism and ophthalmopathy. CDR3 length: 15 amino acids. Germline V gene data show CDR1 as SGHAT and CDR2 as FQNNGV. J gave up 6 bases and V 4 bases, and 3 bases lay outside the gene matches. This clonotype was picked up many times. Stable disease denoted Graves' hyperthyroidism without ophthalmopathy progression within 18 months. TCR beta CDR3 region amplification was performed from RNA transcripts. HTBI primers were used for first-round RT-PCR of the TCR CDR3. TCRdb used MiXCR to reprocess the multiplex PCR reads, holding one entry per CDR3 protein. This table has about 620,000 distinct CDR3 sequences, about 17% appearing once.

This clonotype was sampled from a young woman with Graves' hyperthyroidism. The sequenced sample consisted of blood. The V and J genes are TRBV11-2 and TRBJ2-1; 13 bases are a match to TRBD2. The CDR3 spells CASSWTSGGGNEQFF. DNA for the CDR3: TGTGCCAGCAGCTGGACTAGCGGGGGAGGCAATGAGCAGTTCTTC.